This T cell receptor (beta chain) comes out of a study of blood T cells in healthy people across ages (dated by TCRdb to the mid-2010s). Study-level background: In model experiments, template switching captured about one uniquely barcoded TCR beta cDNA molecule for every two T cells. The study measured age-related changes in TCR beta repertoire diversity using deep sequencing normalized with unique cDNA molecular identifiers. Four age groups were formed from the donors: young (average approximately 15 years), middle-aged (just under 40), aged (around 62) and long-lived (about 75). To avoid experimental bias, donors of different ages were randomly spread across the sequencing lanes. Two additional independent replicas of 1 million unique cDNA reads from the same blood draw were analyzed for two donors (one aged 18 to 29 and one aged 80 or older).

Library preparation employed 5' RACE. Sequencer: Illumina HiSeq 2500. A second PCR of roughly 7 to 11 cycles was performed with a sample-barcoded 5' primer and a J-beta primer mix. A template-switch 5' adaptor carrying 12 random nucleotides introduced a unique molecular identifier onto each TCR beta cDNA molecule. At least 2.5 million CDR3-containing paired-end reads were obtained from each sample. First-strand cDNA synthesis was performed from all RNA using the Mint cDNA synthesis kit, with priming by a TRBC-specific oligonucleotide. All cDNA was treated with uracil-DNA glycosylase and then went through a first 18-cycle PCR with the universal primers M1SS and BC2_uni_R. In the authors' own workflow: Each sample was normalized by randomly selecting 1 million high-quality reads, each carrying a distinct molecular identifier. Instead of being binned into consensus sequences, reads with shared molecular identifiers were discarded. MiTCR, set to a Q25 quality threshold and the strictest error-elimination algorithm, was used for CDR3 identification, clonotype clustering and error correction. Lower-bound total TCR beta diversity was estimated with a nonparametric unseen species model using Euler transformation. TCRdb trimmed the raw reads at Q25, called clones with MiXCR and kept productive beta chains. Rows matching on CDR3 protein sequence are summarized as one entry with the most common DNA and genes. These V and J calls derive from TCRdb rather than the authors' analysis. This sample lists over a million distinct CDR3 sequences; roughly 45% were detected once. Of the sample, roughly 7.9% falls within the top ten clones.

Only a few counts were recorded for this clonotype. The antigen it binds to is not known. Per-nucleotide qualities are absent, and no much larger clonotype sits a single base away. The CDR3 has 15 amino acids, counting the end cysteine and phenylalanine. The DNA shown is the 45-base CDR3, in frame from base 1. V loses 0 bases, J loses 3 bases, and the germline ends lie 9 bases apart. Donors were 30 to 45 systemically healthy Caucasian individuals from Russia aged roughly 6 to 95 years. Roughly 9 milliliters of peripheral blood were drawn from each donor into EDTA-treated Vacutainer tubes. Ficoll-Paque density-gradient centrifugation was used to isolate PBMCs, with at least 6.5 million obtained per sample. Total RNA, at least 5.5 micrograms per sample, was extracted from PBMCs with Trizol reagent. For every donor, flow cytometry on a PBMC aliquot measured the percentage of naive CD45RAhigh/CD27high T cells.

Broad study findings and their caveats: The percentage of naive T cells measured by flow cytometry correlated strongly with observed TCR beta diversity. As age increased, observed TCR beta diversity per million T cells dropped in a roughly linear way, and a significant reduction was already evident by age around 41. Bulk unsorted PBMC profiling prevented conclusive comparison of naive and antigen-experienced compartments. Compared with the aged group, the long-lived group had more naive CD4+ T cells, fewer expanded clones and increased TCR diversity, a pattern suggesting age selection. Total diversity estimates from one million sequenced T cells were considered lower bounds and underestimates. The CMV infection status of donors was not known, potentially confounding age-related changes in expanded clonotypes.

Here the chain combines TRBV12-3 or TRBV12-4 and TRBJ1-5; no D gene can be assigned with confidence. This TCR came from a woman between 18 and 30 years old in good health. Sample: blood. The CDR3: CASSLAYPYNQPQHF. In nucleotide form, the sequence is TGTGCCAGCAGTTTAGCTTATCCGTACAATCAGCCCCAGCATTTT.